This T cell receptor (beta chain) was obtained from a study of CD8+ T cells in alopecia areata. Overall study: It was oral tofacitinib, at 5 to 10 mg twice daily, that treated patients received. Tofacitinib was given for 6 to 18 months, then stopped for 6 months.

Separation by sorting yielded CD4+ and CD8+ T cells from PBMCs. The authors extracted RNA and reverse transcribed it into cDNA as the sequencing template. Clones were read by immunoSEQ multiplex PCR, and TCRdb kept only the in-frame ones, dropping some. There are about 140,000 clones in the sample; 40% to 55% occur only once, and about 1% lies in the top ten. Study-level findings and limits: Lesional scalp, especially alopecia totalis/universalis, showed higher clonality than normal scalp.

CDR3 length: 14 residues. V was pared by 3 bases and J by 2 bases, with 5 bases of the junction left unmatched. Germline V gene data show CDR1 as SGHRS and CDR2 as YFSETQ. Notes on this clone: No antigen is known for it.

The source is a human donor with alopecia areata. The gene calls are TRBV5-1 and TRBJ2-7; 7 bases line up with TRBD1. This specimen consisted of CD4+ T cells sorted from blood, obtained at week 0. The CDR3, as DNA: TGCGCCAGCAGCTCGACAGGACAGGCCTACGAGCAGTACTTC. Amino acid sequence: CASSSTGQAYEQYF.